The 28 T cell receptor beta chains listed next were all sequenced from one sample in a study of graft-versus-host responses after intestinal transplantation (dated by TCRdb to the early 2020s). Libraries were constructed by the immunoSEQ multiplex PCR assay. Held by TCRdb, this immuneACCESS table contains in-frame sequences only and omits some clones. Under half of the omission traces to an unresolved V gene where checked; the cause of the rest is unknown. The sample table lists 80,000 to 100,000 clones, about nine tenths of them with a count of one. Jointly, the top ten make up roughly 0.17% of the sample. Their antigens remain unidentified. The time point label, as the study defines it: cells obtained before transplantation from donor or recipient. The source material was unstimulated CD4+ T cells sorted from spleen or lymph node cells, sampled before transplant. All receptors come from a human donor who was the organ donor for an intestinal transplant.

The V gene is TRBV5-3, the J gene TRBJ1-2; perhaps TRBD1 as D (5 bases). TRBV5-3 is treated as an ORF (open reading frame) with a function not yet certain. This CDR3 has 13 amino acids. Trimming cost V 4 bases and J 7 bases, with 14 bases left between them. CDR3 in amino acids: CARSLKGSGGYTF. DNA of the CDR3: TGTGCCAGAAGCCTAAAGGGGTCGGGTGGCTACACCTTC.

The CDR3 loop reads CASSPPGGSYGYTF. The CDR3 DNA reads as TGTGCCAGCAGTCCCCCCGGGGGTAGCTATGGCTACACCTTC. This chain uses TRBV28 with TRBJ1-2, with D perhaps TRBD1 (5 bases). This CDR3 is 14 amino acids long. Per germline, CDR1 MDHEN and CDR2 SYDVKM. Trimming took 5 bases from V and 4 from J, leaving 14 bases between them.

The J gene is TRBJ2-1, the V gene TRBV5-1, with 7 nucleotides matching TRBD1. The germline V gene encodes CDR1 SGHRS and CDR2 YFSETQ. The CDR3 length is 15 residues. With 4 bases clipped from V and 5 bases from J, the junction kept 9 bases outside the gene matches. The CDR3 DNA follows: TGCGCCAGCAGCACCGGACAGGCCCTCGACAATGAGCAGTTCTTC. It encodes CASSTGQALDNEQFF.

The chain uses TRBV7-9 and TRBJ2-5, with 8 bases matching TRBD2. V dropped 6 bases and J dropped 7; count of bases not matched to a gene: 10. Germline CDR1 is SEHNR and CDR2 is FQNEAQ (reference sequence). There are 14 residues in the CDR3. CDR3: CASSARGAWGTQYF. For the CDR3, the DNA is TGTGCCAGCAGTGCGCGGGGGGCTTGGGGGACCCAGTACTTC.

A single count supports this clone. The gene calls are TRBV27 and TRBJ1-6; D unclear. The V end lost 0 bases, the J end lost 2 bases, and 8 bases lay between the germline ends. The CDR3 is made up of 16 amino acids. The V gene's germline CDR1 is MNHEY and CDR2 SMNVEV (reference sequence). The CDR3 region is CASSLSREPYNSPLHF. CDR3 sequence (DNA): TGTGCCAGCAGTTTATCCCGGGAACCCTATAATTCACCCCTCCACTTT.

The V call is TRBV5-3, the J call TRBJ1-5; a weak D match, TRBD1 (5 bases). TRBV5-3 is filed as an ORF, its function uncertain. CDR3 size: 15 residues. Between the trimmed V and J ends, which lost 0 bases and 4 bases, there was a span of 11 bases. CDR3 residues: CARSLGGVRNQPQHF. For the CDR3, the DNA is TGTGCCAGAAGCTTGGGGGGGGTTCGGAATCAGCCCCAGCATTTT.

Only a few counts were recorded for this clone. This chain connects TRBV19 to TRBJ1-1; no clear D gene. Trimming removed 1 base from V and 2 bases from J, with 8 bases in between. The length of the CDR3 is 14 residues. Germline CDR1 and CDR2: LNHDA and SQIVND (reference sequence). This CDR3 reads CASSIAVINTEAFF. The DNA of the CDR3 is TGTGCCAGTAGTATAGCAGTCATTAACACTGAAGCTTTCTTT. The complete variable domain, with remaining parts taken from reference TRBV19 and TRBJ1-1, reads DGGITQSPKYLFRKEGQNVTLSCEQNLNHDAMYWYRQDPGQGLRLIYYSQIVNDFQKGDIAEGYSVSREKKESFPLTVTSAQKNPTAFYLCASSIAVINTEAFFGQGTRLTVV.

This clone turned up a few times. The chain's CDR3 is CATERRGFGNTIYF. For the CDR3, the DNA is TGTGCCACCGAACGCAGGGGGTTTGGAAACACCATATATTTT. The chain employs TRBV28 and TRBJ1-3; 7 nucleotides line up with TRBD1. Trimming at V came to 10 bases and at J to 3 bases, leaving 9 bases not matched to a gene. In germline, CDR1 is MDHEN, CDR2 SYDVKM. The CDR3 spans 14 residues.

The chain joins TRBV5-6 to TRBJ1-2, with 12 bases identical to TRBD1. Losses at the gene ends were 4 bases for V and 1 base for J; bases not matched to a gene: 11. CDR3 size: 18 residues. Germline V CDR1 and CDR2: SGHDT, YYEEEE. CDR3 loop: CASSLTPGQGANNYGYTF. The CDR3 DNA sequence: TGTGCCAGCAGCCTAACTCCGGGACAGGGGGCGAATAACTATGGCTACACCTTC.

V usage is TRBV15 and J usage is TRBJ1-6, with 11 bases matching TRBD1. CDR3 length: 17 residues. The germline CDR1 and CDR2 sequences are LNHNV and YYDKDF (reference sequence). The V segment lost 1 base and the J segment 3 bases; nucleotides outside the gene matches: 2. CDR3 nucleotides: TGTGCCACCAGCAGAGGGACAGGGGGCAGCTATAATTCACCCCTCCACTTT. It is translated as CATSRGTGGSYNSPLHF.

This clone showed up just once. The chain joins TRBV7-2 to TRBJ1-2; no clear D. Trimming left V 1 base short and J 1 base short, with 10 bases between. The CDR3 has 15 amino acids. Germline V gene data show CDR1 as SGHTA and CDR2 as FQGNSA. The CDR3 region has the DNA TGTGCCAGCAGCTTAGATTTCCGGGGTAACTATGGCTACACCTTC. Protein product: CASSLDFRGNYGYTF. Using reference TRBV7-2 and TRBJ1-2 for the parts outside the CDR3, the full variable domain is GAGVSQSPSNKVTEKGKDVELRCDPISGHTALYWYRQSLGQGLEFLIYFQGNSAPDKSGLPSDRFSAERTGGSVSTLTIQRTQQEDSAVYLCASSLDFRGNYGYTFGSGTRLTVV.

The chain joins TRBV5-4 to TRBJ2-1; 7 bases are a match to TRBD2. V gave up 5 bases and J gave up 6 bases; unmatched junction bases: 14. The CDR3 totals 16 residues. Germline V gene lookup returns CDR1 SGHNT and CDR2 YYREEE (reference sequence). Here the CDR3 reads CASSRTSVGNSNEQFF. DNA of the CDR3: TGTGCCAGCAGTCGTACTAGCGTGGGGAATAGCAATGAGCAGTTCTTC.

The rearrangement joins TRBV5-6 to TRBJ1-2, with TRBD1 identical over 7 bases. The ends lost 0 bases at V and 9 bases at J; junction bases unmatched: 11. Germline V gene data show CDR1 as SGHDT and CDR2 as YYEEEE. The CDR3 is made up of 15 amino acids. In DNA, the CDR3 is TGTGCCAGCAGCTTGGATAAAGGGGGCGGGATAAGCTACACCTTC. Its protein product is CASSLDKGGGISYTF. The full variable domain, in which reference TRBV5-6 and TRBJ1-2 provide the parts outside the CDR3, is DAGVTQSPTHLIKTRGQQVTLRCSPKSGHDTVSWYQQALGQGPQFIFQYYEEEERQRGNFPDRFSGHQFPNYSSELNVNALLLGDSALYLCASSLDKGGGISYTFGSGTRLTVV.

The V gene is TRBV4-2, the J gene TRBJ2-1, with D possibly TRBD1 on 6 matching bases. V lost 6 bases and J 8 bases, leaving 14 bases between the germline ends. The CDR3 is 13 residues long. Germline V gene sequence: CDR1 LGHNA, CDR2 YNFKEQ. The CDR3, as DNA: TGTGCCAGCAGAGCACAGGGAAGAGATGAGCAGTTCTTC. This gives the protein CASRAQGRDEQFF.

The sample holds one count of this clone. This chain uses TRBV27 with TRBJ1-6; 8 bases are a match to TRBD1. The CDR3 length is 14 residues. CDR1 and CDR2 (germline): MNHEY, SMNVEV (reference sequence). Losses at the gene ends were 3 bases for V and 10 bases for J; bases not matched to a gene: 5. CDR3 in DNA: TGTGCCAGCAGTTTGGACAGGGTAGGATCACCCCTCCACTTT. Translation: CASSLDRVGSPLHF.

The V and J genes are TRBV25-1 and TRBJ1-1; 7 positions agree with TRBD1. The CDR3 length is 15 residues. The germline V gene has CDR1 MGHDK and CDR2 SYGVNS. J was trimmed by 2 bases and V by 7 bases; bases with no gene match: 10. In nucleotides, the CDR3 is TGTGCCAGCATCCCAACCGGGACAGCCAACACTGAAGCTTTCTTT. Its protein is CASIPTGTANTEAFF.

The genes are TRBV9 and TRBJ2-3; 8 bases map to TRBD2. This CDR3 has 16 residues. The germline V gene encodes CDR1 SGDLS and CDR2 YYNGEE. Losses at the gene ends were 0 bases for V and 1 base for J; bases not matched to a gene: 4. The CDR3 loop is CASSVGDSGGTDTQYF. The CDR3 DNA reads TGTGCCAGCAGCGTAGGGGATAGCGGGGGCACAGATACGCAGTATTTT.

The chain uses TRBV29-1 and TRBJ1-5; TRBD1 is a possible D gene (6 bases). The germline CDR1 and CDR2 sequences are SQVTM and ANQGSEA. The CDR3 consists of 13 residues. Trimming stripped 4 bases from V and 5 bases from J, with 12 bases between. CDR3 DNA: TGCAGCGTTGCGAGGGGGTCGGATCAGCCCCAGCATTTT. Protein sequence: CSVARGSDQPQHF.

V gene TRBV7-9 combines with J gene TRBJ2-5; the match to TRBD1 covers 8 bases. CDR1 SEHNR and CDR2 FQNEAQ come from the germline V gene (reference sequence). The CDR3 totals 13 residues. The J segment lost 5 bases and the V segment lost 4 bases, leaving 3 bases of the junction unmatched. The CDR3 DNA reads TGTGCCAGCAGCTGGGACAGGAGGGAGACCCAGTACTTC. Translation: CASSWDRRETQYF.

The rearrangement uses TRBV10-3 and TRBJ1-6; the D is unclear. Germline V gene lookup returns CDR1 ENHRY and CDR2 SYGVKD. The CDR3 loop spans 15 amino acids. Trimming took 0 bases from V and 5 from J, leaving 8 bases between them. In nucleotides, the CDR3 is TGTGCCATCAGTGAGTCGAACCTAGATAATTCACCCCTCCACTTT. Protein: CAISESNLDNSPLHF.

The DNA for the CDR3 is TGTGCCAGCAGACGGGGGACAGGGGACTATGGCTACACCTTC. It translates to CASRRGTGDYGYTF. The chain carries TRBV6-5 and TRBJ1-2; 10 bases match TRBD1. Germline CDR1 MNHEY, CDR2 SVGAGI. With 6 bases clipped from V and 3 bases from J, the junction kept 4 bases outside the gene matches. The length of the CDR3 is 14 residues.

DNA of the CDR3: TGTGCCAGCTCACCACTACAGGGGAACTATGGCTACACCTTC. It translates to CASSPLQGNYGYTF. This chain connects TRBV18 to TRBJ1-2; 7 bases fit TRBD1. This CDR3 spans 14 amino acids. V lost 1 base to trimming and J lost 2 bases; unmatched junction nucleotides: 1. Germline loops: CDR1 KGHSH, CDR2 LQKENI.

The chain carries TRBV7-9 and TRBJ1-2, with TRBD1 as a possible D gene (6 bases). Germline CDR1 is SEHNR and CDR2 is FQNEAQ (reference sequence). V was shortened by 1 base and J by 7 bases, with 25 bases between the two germline ends. The length of the CDR3 is 18 residues. The DNA for the CDR3 is TGTGCCAGCAGCTTAGTCCACAAGTCAGGGGTCTTTGTCCGTGGCTACACCTTC. Translated: CASSLVHKSGVFVRGYTF.

The V call is TRBV5-8, the J call TRBJ2-7; D might be TRBD2 (7 bases). Germline V gene lookup returns CDR1 SGHTS and CDR2 YDEGEE. Trimming pared 4 bases from V and 4 bases from J, leaving 18 bases between. This CDR3 spans 15 amino acids. The CDR3 DNA sequence: TGTGCCAGCAGCCCCTTAACAGGGAGGGGATACGAGCAGTACTTC. It specifies CASSPLTGRGYEQYF.

The chain uses TRBV5-4 and TRBJ1-1, with D uncertain. V was pared by 3 bases and J by 4 bases, with 19 bases between. There are 16 residues in the CDR3. The germline V gene has CDR1 SGHNT and CDR2 YYREEE (reference sequence). DNA of the CDR3: TGTGCCAGCAGCTCGCAGTATGGGGTTCGGGGCACTGAAGCTTTCTTT. Translation: CASSSQYGVRGTEAFF.

V gene TRBV2 combines with J gene TRBJ1-1; D remains unclear. Looked up from germline, CDR1 is SNHLY and CDR2 is FYNNEI. The V end lost 4 bases, the J end lost 5 bases, and 14 bases lay between the germline ends. The CDR3 is 14 residues long. This CDR3 is CASSVRSVATEAFF. CDR3 bases: TGTGCCAGCAGTGTTCGTTCGGTTGCGACTGAAGCTTTCTTT.

The chain has TRBV25-1 and TRBJ2-7, with 10 nucleotides matching TRBD1. The germline V gene encodes CDR1 MGHDK and CDR2 SYGVNS. The CDR3 has 16 residues. Trimming at V came to 3 bases and at J to 2 bases, leaving 7 bases not matched to a gene. The CDR3 sequence is CASSDPGTGAPYEQYF. For the CDR3, the DNA is TGTGCCAGCAGTGATCCCGGGACAGGGGCGCCCTACGAGCAGTACTTC.

The rearrangement joins TRBV9 to TRBJ1-1, with D unresolved. The V end lost 4 bases, the J end lost 1 base, and 17 bases lay between the germline ends. Germline CDR1 reads SGDLS; CDR2 reads YYNGEE. This CDR3 is built from 16 residues. The CDR3 DNA sequence: TGTGCCAGCAGCCCCGGTAGATCGGGGAGGAACACTGAAGCTTTCTTT. Protein product: CASSPGRSGRNTEAFF.